This T cell receptor (beta chain) was identified during a study of blood T cell repertoires in COVID-19. The CDR3 totals 15 residues. The germline V gene has CDR1 SGHDN and CDR2 FVKESK. The table came from immunoSEQ multiplex PCR; TCRdb's copy has only in-frame clones and leaves some out. The top ten clones hold about 18% of a sample with about 130,000 clones, 81% of them seen once. This receptor was obtained from a man aged 25-40 years with COVID-19, enrolled during active disease. V is TRBV14 and J is TRBJ2-5; D unresolved. The better agreement between TRBJ2-7 and the DNA end casts doubt on the J call. Sequenced material: peripheral blood. The CDR3 here is CASSQDRSATYEQYF. The CDR3, as DNA: TGTGCCAGCAGCCAAGATAGGAGCGCGACCTACGAGCAGTACTTC.